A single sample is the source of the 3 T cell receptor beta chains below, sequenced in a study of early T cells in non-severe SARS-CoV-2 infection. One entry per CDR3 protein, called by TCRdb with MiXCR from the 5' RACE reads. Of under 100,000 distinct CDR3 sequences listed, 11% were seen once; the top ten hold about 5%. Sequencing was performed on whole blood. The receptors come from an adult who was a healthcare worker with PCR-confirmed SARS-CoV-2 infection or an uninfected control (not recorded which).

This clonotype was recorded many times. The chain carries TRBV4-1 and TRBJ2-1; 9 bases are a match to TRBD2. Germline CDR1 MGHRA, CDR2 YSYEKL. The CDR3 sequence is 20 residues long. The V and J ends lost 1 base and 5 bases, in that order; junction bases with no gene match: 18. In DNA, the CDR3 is TGCGCCAGCAGCCAAGCGCTTCTGGCGGGGGGGTCAAAGACTCACAATGAGCAGTTCTTC. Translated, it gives CASSQALLAGGSKTHNEQFF.

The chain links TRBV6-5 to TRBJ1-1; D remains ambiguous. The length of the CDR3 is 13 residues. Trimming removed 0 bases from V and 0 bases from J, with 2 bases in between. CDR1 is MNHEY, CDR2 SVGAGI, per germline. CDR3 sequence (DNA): TGTGCCAGCAGTTACTCCTTGAACACTGAAGCTTTCTTT. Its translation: CASSYSLNTEAFF.

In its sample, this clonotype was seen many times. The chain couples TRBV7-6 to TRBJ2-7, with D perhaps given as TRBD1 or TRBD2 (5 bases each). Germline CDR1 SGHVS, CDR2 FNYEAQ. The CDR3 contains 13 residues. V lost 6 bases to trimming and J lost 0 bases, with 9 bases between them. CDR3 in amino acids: CASSLGASYEQYF. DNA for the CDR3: TGTGCCAGCAGTCTCGGGGCCTCCTACGAGCAGTACTTC.